A single T cell receptor (beta chain) is shown here with its context. Its target is unknown. The PCR contained 60 Vbeta and 13 Jbeta primers. The table came from immunoSEQ multiplex PCR; TCRdb's copy has only in-frame clones and leaves some out. The table lists more than 150,000 clones, 78% of them singletons. The entry originates in a study of cytomegalovirus exposure and HLA in healthy donors. Study summary: Earlier sequencing of 200 million or so T cells yielded 100 million to 120 million unique TCR beta sequences. Study conclusions and caveats: Rare TCR sequences predominated, though certain public TCRs were found in many donors. A prior analysis recorded that most TCR beta V segments were productive about 87% or about 30% of the time.

Germline V gene sequence: CDR1 LNHDA, CDR2 SQIVND (reference sequence). The CDR3 has 17 amino acids. With 9 bases clipped from V and 0 bases from J, the junction kept 11 bases outside the gene matches. The sequencing sample was made of PBMCs. The chain has TRBV19 and TRBJ1-5, with TRBD1 identical over 10 bases. This TCR was sampled from a woman aged 25 to 45 in good health and CMV-seropositive. CDR3 region: CASLGDRGIYSNQPQHF. CDR3 nucleotides: TGTGCCAGCCTAGGGGACAGGGGAATCTATAGCAATCAGCCCCAGCATTTT.